Included here is one T cell receptor beta chain sequence, with context. The source of the sample is a study of CD8 T cells in Susac syndrome. Roughly 0.45 to 1 ug RNA was reverse transcribed with random hexamers. An immunoSEQ multiplex PCR generated amplified TCR beta CDR3 products spanning 54 Vbeta and 13 Jbeta. TCRdb reprocessed the immunoSEQ multiplex PCR reads with MiXCR, giving one entry per CDR3 protein. Here the sample spans a few hundred thousand distinct CDR3 sequences, approximately 95% being singletons. CDR1 is SGHTA, CDR2 FQGNSA, per germline. V dropped 5 bases and J dropped 1 base, with 15 bases sitting between them. The CDR3 totals 17 residues. Sequencing of TCR beta was performed on blood CD8+ T cells and on blood CD4+ T cells. The multiple sclerosis control group consisted of treatment-naive patients whose relapsing-remitting disease, which was either stable or active, fulfilled revised McDonald criteria. Negative isolation was used for CD8+ and CD4+ T cells, and FACS enrichment was applied to TEMRA cells.

Sequenced input: CD4+ T cells from PBMCs. The sequence came from a human donor with multiple sclerosis. The gene calls are TRBV7-2 and TRBJ2-6; either TRBD1 or TRBD2 may fit D (5 bases each). CDR3 loop: CASSRDHRSSGANVLTF. CDR3 coding DNA: TGTGCCAGCAGCCGGGACCATAGAAGTTCTGGGGCCAACGTCCTGACTTTC.